This T cell receptor beta chain emerged from a study of CD8 T cells in Susac syndrome. In the multiple sclerosis control group, patients were treatment-naive and had stable or active relapsing-remitting disease. This CDR3 spans 15 amino acids. The germline V gene encodes CDR1 KGHDR and CDR2 SFDVKD. The V gene lost 2 bases and the J gene lost 6 bases, with 16 bases spanning the gap. With random hexamers, about 0.5 to 1 ug RNA was reverse transcribed. The CDR3 of TCR beta was amplified by immunoSEQ multiplex PCR across 54 Vbeta and 13 Jbeta. TCRdb redid the calling of the immunoSEQ multiplex PCR reads with MiXCR, one entry per CDR3 protein. The sample contains tens of thousands of distinct CDR3 sequences, 96% of which appear only once.

V and J are TRBV24-1 and TRBJ2-7, with D perhaps matching TRBD2 (6 bases). The TCR was taken from a human donor with multiple sclerosis. The sample taken for sequencing was CD4+ T cells from PBMCs. The CDR3 sequence: CATSDSRLGRREQYF. The CDR3 DNA follows: TGTGCCACCAGTGATTCTCGACTAGGACGGCGCGAGCAGTACTTC.